Included here is one T cell receptor (beta chain) sequence, with context. The V end was cut by 3 bases, the J end by 4 bases, with 13 bases between. Germline CDR1 and CDR2: SQVTM and ANQGSEA. The CDR3 runs to 14 residues. This entry comes from a study of long-term antiretroviral therapy in people with HIV. Runs used v3.0 of the immunoSEQ assay and were done at survey level. Repertoires were generated with immunoSEQ multiplex PCR, while TCRdb's copy carries only in-frame clones and drops some. The sample has roughly 16,000 clones, 70% to 90% seen once. The sample consisted of unsorted PBMCs, taken 0.5 years after starting antiretroviral therapy. The V and J genes are TRBV29-1 and TRBJ2-1, with a tentative D call TRBD1 (6 bases). This clonotype originated in a woman between 40 and 50 years old with HIV. The CDR3 nucleotides are TGCAGCGTTGACGGCCAGGGGCTATACAATGAGCAGTTCTTC. It translates to CSVDGQGLYNEQFF.